This T cell receptor (beta chain) comes out of a study of Tregs in tolerant kidney transplant recipients. Study-wide results and limits: The most relevant donor-specific Treg TCRbeta repertoire apparently came from expansion with activated donor B cells. No direct test of biological reproducibility was done here. Findings come from small patient numbers and require larger validation.

The V end was cut by 6 bases, the J end by 3 bases, with 12 bases between. This CDR3 has 14 amino acids. Looked up from germline, CDR1 is KGHSH and CDR2 is LQKENI. Thawed PBMCs were FACS-sorted into unstimulated CD4+CD25+CD127- regulatory T cells, CD4+CD25- non-regulatory cells, CD4 and CD8 cells. A note on this clone: Its specificity is not known.

Using immunoSEQ multiplex PCR, the repertoire was profiled, and TCRdb retains in-frame clones only, with some absent. The sample shows roughly 250,000 clones, 84% of them seen only once. The specimen was CD4+ T cells from blood. The sequence was collected from a human donor in good health. V is TRBV18 and J is TRBJ1-3, with D unresolved. CDR3 sequence reads: CASSEGFGGNTIYF. The CDR3 DNA is TGTGCCAGCTCCGAGGGTTTCGGTGGAAACACCATATATTTT.